This T cell receptor beta chain was found in a study of metastatic and nonmetastatic thyroid tumors. Whole-study context: A comparison of repertoires was made across blood and tumor or nodule tissue from malignant and benign thyroid patients. The study, taken as a whole, reports: Malignant tumors reportedly showed significantly higher TCR beta diversity than benign nodules in both blood and tumor.

This clone was counted ten times or more. Its cognate antigen is unknown. Per the original data handling: The authors used CDR3 differences across clinicopathological groups to build a distant-metastasis classifier for papillary thyroid cancer. From the PCR reads, TCRdb re-called clones with MiXCR. The V and J calls, along with clone size, are taken from TCRdb and not from the paper's own processing. The data show 43,000 or so clones, roughly 15% seen once. Trimming removed 3 bases at V and 0 bases at J, with 8 bases between. CDR1 and CDR2 (germline): MNHNS, SASEGT. This CDR3 region has 15 residues. Before thyroid surgery, none of the patients had received any treatment.

The sequence was collected from a female donor with papillary thyroid cancer or a benign thyroid nodule (not recorded which). Some clones in this sample may be carry-over from other donors' samples. The sample consisted of blood. V is TRBV6-1 and J is TRBJ1-4; D unresolved. The DNA of the CDR3 is TGTGCCAGCAGTGATCGCAGTGCAACTAATGAAAAACTGTTTTTT. Residues: CASSDRSATNEKLFF.